Here is one T cell receptor beta chain with its context. The antigen remains unidentified. The V gene lost 5 bases and the J gene lost 6 bases, with 14 bases spanning the gap. In germline, CDR1 is SGDLS, CDR2 YYNGEE. The CDR3 has 13 residues. The data derive from a study of shared clonotypes between healthy human individuals. Study-level information: Plates per donor: three CD4 naive, three CD4 memory, two CD8 naive, one CD8 memory.

CD45RO-negative, CCR7-positively selected cells formed the naive CD8 fraction, excluding terminally differentiated effector memory CD45RA+ cells. The protocol was immunoSEQ multiplex PCR, while the TCRdb copy is restricted to in-frame clones and leaves out a portion. The sample holds roughly 2,000,000 clones; approximately 92% are singletons and the top ten take over 1.5%. Study-level findings and limits: Clonotype sharing across four donors was observed for 5% to 6.5% of naive CD4 clonotypes.

V usage is TRBV9 and J usage is TRBJ1-1, with no clear D. The sample taken for sequencing was naive CD8+ T cells from PBMCs. The receptor comes from a man in his late teens or twenties in good health. Some clones in this sample may be carry-over from other donors' samples. CDR3 bases: TGTGCCAGCAGTCCTTCAGGAGCCGCTGAAGCTTTCTTT. Translation: CASSPSGAAEAFF. Filled out from reference TRBV9 and TRBJ1-1, the complete variable domain reads DSGVTQTPKHLITATGQRVTLRCSPRSGDLSVYWYQQSLDQGLQFLIQYYNGEERAKGNILERFSAQQFPDLHSELNLSSLELGDSALYFCASSPSGAAEAFFGQGTRLTVV.